This TCR beta chain was retrieved from a study of PD-L1 blockade in urothelial cancer. Overall study: About 85% of the 29 patients were men whose urothelial cancer was bladder-origin. Enrolled patients had been treated previously with 0 to 3 chemotherapy regimens. Blood analysis took place 3 weeks (second dose) and 6 weeks after treatment start.

Every PCR was spiked with synthetic TCR analog templates. Only in-frame clones appear in the TCRdb table, and some are missing; sequencing was by immunoSEQ multiplex PCR. The sample lists about 130,000 clones, roughly 80% occurring once. Time point specified: pretreatment peripheral blood. Here the sequenced sample was PBMCs, taken around atezolizumab (anti-PD-L1) treatment. This sequence was found in a man in his forties or fifties with urothelial cancer.

The CDR3 here is CASSLGPGLVIEQYF. The CDR3 coding sequence is TGTGCCAGCAGCCTAGGCCCGGGACTAGTAATCGAGCAGTACTTC. This rearrangement joins TRBV2 to TRBJ2-7; the match to TRBD2 covers 8 bases. V gave up 6 bases and J gave up 6 bases; unmatched junction bases: 13. The CDR3 covers 15 residues. Germline V gene data show CDR1 as SNHLY and CDR2 as FYNNEI.